The entry below gives a single T cell receptor (beta chain) sequence along with its context. The source of the sample is a study of blood T cell repertoires in COVID-19. Looking at the study overall: The United States, Italy and Spain were the sources of the acute and convalescent COVID-19 samples. T cells, B-cell-depleted T cells, or PBMCs supplied cDNA or gDNA.

In the authors' methods: Reference gene primer amplification in the assay estimated nucleated cell counts. The method was immunoSEQ multiplex PCR; TCRdb's version includes in-frame clones alone and lacks a portion of them. V and J calls and clone size are copied from that table; D and trimming were computed from the DNA. The sample includes approximately 22,000 clones, about 90% seen only once; the top ten take approximately 30%. The clonotype originates from a man between 65 and 85 years old with active COVID-19. Sequencing was performed on peripheral blood.

Written as DNA, the CDR3 is TGTGCCAGCAGCCGATCCGGGACTTGGGGGAGAGCTTTCTTT. Its protein is CASSRSGTWGRAFF. The chain combines TRBV25-1 with TRBJ1-1; tentative D call: TRBD1 (5 bases). The CDR3 consists of 14 residues. CDR1 is MGHDK, CDR2 SYGVNS, per germline. V lost 6 bases, J lost 10 bases, and 21 bases lay in between.